The clone carrying this T cell receptor (beta chain) was picked up a small number of times. This specimen comes from a study of T cells in Graves' hyperthyroidism and ophthalmopathy. There were TCR beta CDR3 regions amplified from RNA transcripts. Researchers ran a first-round RT-PCR on the TCR CDR3 using the HTBI primer set. TCRdb fed the multiplex PCR reads into MiXCR, producing one record per CDR3 protein. The table has about 560,000 distinct CDR3 sequences, around 14% seen once. The authors took PBMCs from 8 to 10 ml fresh peripheral blood. The sequenced material came from blood. The clonotype originates from a woman aged 30 to 39 with Graves' hyperthyroidism.

The CDR3 is CASSPPGQGTFMNTEAFF. The CDR3 bases are TGTGCCAGCTCACCCCCGGGACAGGGGACTTTCATGAACACTGAAGCTTTCTTT. This chain joins TRBV18 and TRBJ1-1, with 10 bases identical to TRBD1. Germline CDR1 and CDR2: KGHSH and LQKENI. This CDR3 comprises 18 residues. Trimming took 3 bases from V and 0 from J; bases not matched to a gene: 10. Full variable domain (missing parts from reference TRBV18 and TRBJ1-1): NAGVMQNPRHLVRRRGQEARLRCSPMKGHSHVYWYRQLPEEGLKFMVYLQKENIIDESGMPKERFSAEFPKEGPSILRIQQVVRGDSAAYFCASSPPGQGTFMNTEAFFGQGTRLTVV.